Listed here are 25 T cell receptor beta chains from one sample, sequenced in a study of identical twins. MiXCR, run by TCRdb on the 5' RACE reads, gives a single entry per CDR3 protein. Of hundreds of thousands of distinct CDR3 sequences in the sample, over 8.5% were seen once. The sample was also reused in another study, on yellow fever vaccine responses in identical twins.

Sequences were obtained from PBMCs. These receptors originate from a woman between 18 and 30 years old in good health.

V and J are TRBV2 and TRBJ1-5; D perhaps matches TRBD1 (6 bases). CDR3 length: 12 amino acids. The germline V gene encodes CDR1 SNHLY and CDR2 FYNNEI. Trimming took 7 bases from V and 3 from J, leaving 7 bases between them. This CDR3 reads CASNRVNQPQHF. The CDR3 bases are TGTGCCAGCAACAGGGTCAATCAGCCCCAGCATTTT. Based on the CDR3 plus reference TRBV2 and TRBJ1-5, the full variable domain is EPEVTQTPSHQVTQMGQEVILRCVPISNHLYFYWYRQILGQKVEFLVSFYNNEISEKSEIFDDQFSVERPDGSNFTLKIRSTKLEDSAMYFCASNRVNQPQHFGDGTRLSIL.

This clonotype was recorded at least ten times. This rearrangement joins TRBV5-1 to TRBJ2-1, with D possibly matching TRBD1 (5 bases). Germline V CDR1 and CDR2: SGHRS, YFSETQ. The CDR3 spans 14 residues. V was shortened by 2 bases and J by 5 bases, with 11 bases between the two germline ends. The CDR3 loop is CASSFQGSHNEQFF. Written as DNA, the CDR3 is TGCGCCAGCAGCTTTCAGGGAAGTCACAATGAGCAGTTCTTC.

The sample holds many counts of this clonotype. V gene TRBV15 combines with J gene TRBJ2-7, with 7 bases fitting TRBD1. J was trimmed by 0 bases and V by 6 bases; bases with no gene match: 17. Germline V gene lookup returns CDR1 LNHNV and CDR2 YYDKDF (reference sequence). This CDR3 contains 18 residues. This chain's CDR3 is CATSNPDLGGETSYEQYF. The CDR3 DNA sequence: TGTGCCACCAGTAACCCCGATTTAGGGGGCGAAACCTCCTACGAGCAGTACTTC.

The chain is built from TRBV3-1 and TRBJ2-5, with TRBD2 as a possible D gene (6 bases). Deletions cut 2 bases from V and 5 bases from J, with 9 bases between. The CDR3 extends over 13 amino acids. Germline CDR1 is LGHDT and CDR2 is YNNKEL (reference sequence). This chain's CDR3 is CASSQLEGETQYF. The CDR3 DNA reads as TGTGCCAGCAGCCAACTGGAGGGGGAGACCCAGTACTTC.

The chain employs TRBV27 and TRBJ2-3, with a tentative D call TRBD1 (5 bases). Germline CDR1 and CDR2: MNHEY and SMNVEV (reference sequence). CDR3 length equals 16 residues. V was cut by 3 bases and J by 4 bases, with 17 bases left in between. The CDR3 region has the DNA TGTGCCAGCAGTTTTTTCCCCAGACAGACGCCAGATACGCAGTATTTT. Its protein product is CASSFFPRQTPDTQYF.

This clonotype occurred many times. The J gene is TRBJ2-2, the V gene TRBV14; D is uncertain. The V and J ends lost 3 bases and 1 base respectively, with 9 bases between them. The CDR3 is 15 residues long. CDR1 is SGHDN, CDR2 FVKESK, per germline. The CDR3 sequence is CASSHPAGNTGELFF. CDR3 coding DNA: TGTGCCAGCAGCCACCCCGCCGGGAACACCGGGGAGCTGTTTTTT.

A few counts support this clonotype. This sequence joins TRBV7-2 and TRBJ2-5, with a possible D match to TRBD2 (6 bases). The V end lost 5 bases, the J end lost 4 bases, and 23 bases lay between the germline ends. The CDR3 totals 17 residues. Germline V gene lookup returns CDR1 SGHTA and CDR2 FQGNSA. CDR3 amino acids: CASSAEHGTHKGETQYF. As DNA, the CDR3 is TGTGCCAGCAGCGCCGAACACGGGACTCACAAGGGAGAGACCCAGTACTTC.

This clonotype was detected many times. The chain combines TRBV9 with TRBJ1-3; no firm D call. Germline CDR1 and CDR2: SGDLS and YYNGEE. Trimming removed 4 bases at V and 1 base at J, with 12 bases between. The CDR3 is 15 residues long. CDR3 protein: CASSPRLGSGNTIYF. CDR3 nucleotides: TGTGCCAGCAGCCCACGTCTAGGGTCTGGAAACACCATATATTTT. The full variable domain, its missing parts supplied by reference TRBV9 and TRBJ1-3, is DSGVTQTPKHLITATGQRVTLRCSPRSGDLSVYWYQQSLDQGLQFLIQYYNGEERAKGNILERFSAQQFPDLHSELNLSSLELGDSALYFCASSPRLGSGNTIYFGEGSWLTVV.

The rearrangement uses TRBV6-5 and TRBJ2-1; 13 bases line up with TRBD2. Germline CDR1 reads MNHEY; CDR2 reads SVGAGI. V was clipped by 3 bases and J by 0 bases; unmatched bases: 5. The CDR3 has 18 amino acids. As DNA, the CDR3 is TGTGCCAGCAGTTATGCCGGACTAGCGGGGGACTCCTACAATGAGCAGTTCTTC. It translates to CASSYAGLAGDSYNEQFF.

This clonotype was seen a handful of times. The CDR3 sequence: CASSLGVLMNTEAFF. The CDR3 nucleotides are TGTGCCAGCAGCTTAGGTGTCCTAATGAACACTGAAGCTTTCTTT. The gene calls are TRBV7-2 and TRBJ1-1; no clear D. Germline values: CDR1 SGHTA, CDR2 FQGNSA. The CDR3 covers 15 residues. Between the trimmed V and J ends, which lost 1 base and 0 bases, there was a span of 9 bases. The full variable domain, in which reference TRBV7-2 and TRBJ1-1 provide the parts outside the CDR3, is GAGVSQSPSNKVTEKGKDVELRCDPISGHTALYWYRQSLGQGLEFLIYFQGNSAPDKSGLPSDRFSAERTGGSVSTLTIQRTQQEDSAVYLCASSLGVLMNTEAFFGQGTRLTVV.

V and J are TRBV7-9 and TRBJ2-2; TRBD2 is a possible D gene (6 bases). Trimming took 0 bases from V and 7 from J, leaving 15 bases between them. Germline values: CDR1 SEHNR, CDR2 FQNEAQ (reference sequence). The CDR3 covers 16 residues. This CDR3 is CASSLAGGKPGGELFF. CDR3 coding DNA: TGTGCCAGCAGCTTAGCGGGGGGAAAACCTGGCGGGGAGCTGTTTTTT.

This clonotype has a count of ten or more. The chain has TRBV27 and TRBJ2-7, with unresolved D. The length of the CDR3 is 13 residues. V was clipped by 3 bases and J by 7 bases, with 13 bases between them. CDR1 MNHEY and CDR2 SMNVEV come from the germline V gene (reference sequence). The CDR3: CASSFSDASEQYF. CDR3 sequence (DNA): TGTGCCAGCAGTTTTTCCGACGCCTCGGAGCAGTACTTC.

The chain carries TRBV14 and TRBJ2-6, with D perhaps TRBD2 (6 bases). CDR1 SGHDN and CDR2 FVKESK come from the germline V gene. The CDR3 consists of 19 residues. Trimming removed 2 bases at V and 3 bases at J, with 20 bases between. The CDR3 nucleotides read TGTGCCAGCAGCCAACCCGGGGGTCGTGGAGTGTTTGGGGCCAACGTCCTGACTTTC. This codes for CASSQPGGRGVFGANVLTF.

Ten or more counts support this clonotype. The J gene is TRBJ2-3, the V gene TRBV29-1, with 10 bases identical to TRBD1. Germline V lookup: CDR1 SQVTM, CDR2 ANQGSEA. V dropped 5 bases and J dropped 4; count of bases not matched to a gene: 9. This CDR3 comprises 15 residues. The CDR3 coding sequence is TGCAGCGTTCTCGGGACAGGGGAAGATCCAGATACGCAGTATTTT. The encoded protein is CSVLGTGEDPDTQYF.

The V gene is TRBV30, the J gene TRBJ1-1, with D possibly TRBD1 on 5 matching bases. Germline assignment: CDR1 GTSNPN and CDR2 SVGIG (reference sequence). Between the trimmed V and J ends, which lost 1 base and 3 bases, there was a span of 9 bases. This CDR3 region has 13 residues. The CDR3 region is CAWSAGWDTEAFF. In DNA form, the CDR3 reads TGTGCCTGGAGTGCAGGGTGGGACACTGAAGCTTTCTTT.

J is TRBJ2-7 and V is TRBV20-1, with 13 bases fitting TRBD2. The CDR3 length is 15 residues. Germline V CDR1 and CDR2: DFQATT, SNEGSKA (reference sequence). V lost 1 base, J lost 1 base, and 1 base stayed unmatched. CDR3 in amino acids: CSARGTSGSSYEQYF. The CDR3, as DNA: TGCAGTGCTAGAGGGACTAGCGGGAGTTCCTACGAGCAGTACTTC.

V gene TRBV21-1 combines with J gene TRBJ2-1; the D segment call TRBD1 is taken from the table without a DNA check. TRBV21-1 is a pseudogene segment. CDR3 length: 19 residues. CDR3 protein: CASSKNGDEKWGAYNEQFF. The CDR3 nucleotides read TGTGCCAGCAGCAAAAATGGCGACGAAAAGTGGGGGGCCTACAATGAGCAGTTCTTC.

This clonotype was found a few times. The DNA of the CDR3 is TGTGCCACCAGTGAAGCCGACAGGGTTGGCGGGGAGCTGTTTTTT. Encoded protein: CATSEADRVGGELFF. This sequence joins TRBV24-1 and TRBJ2-2; 7 bases are a match to TRBD1. The V gene end was trimmed by 4 bases and the J gene end by 7 bases; junction bases not matched to a gene: 8. CDR1 is KGHDR, CDR2 SFDVKD, per germline. The CDR3 contains 15 residues.

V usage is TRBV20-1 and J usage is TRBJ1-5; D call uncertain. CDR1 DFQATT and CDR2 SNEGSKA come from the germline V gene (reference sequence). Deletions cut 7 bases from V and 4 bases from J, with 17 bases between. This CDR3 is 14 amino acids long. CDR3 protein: CSVTDGRKNQPQHF. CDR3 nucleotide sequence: TGCAGTGTCACGGACGGCAGAAAGAATCAGCCCCAGCATTTT.

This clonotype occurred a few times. The CDR3 DNA reads as TGTGCCAGCAGCCAAGAAAACACAGGGGCCGGCTCCTACAATGAGCAGTTCTTC. It encodes CASSQENTGAGSYNEQFF. The rearrangement uses TRBV3-1 and TRBJ2-1, with TRBD1 matching over 7 bases. Germline trimming cut 0 bases from V and 0 bases from J; bases unmatched to any gene: 8. This CDR3 is built from 18 residues. The germline V gene has CDR1 LGHDT and CDR2 YNNKEL (reference sequence).

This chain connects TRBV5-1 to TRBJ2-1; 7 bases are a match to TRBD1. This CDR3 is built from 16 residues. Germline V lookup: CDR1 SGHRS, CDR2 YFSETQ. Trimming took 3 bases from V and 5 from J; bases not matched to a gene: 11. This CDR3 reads CASSSLGQRQNNEQFF. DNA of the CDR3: TGCGCCAGCAGCTCCTTGGGACAGCGTCAAAACAATGAGCAGTTCTTC.

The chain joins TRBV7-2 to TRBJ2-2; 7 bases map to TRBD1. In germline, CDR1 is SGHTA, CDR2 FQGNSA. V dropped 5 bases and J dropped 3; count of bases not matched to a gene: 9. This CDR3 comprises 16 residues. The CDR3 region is CASSLSGTVYTGELFF. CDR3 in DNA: TGTGCCAGCAGCCTATCCGGGACAGTATACACCGGGGAGCTGTTTTTT.

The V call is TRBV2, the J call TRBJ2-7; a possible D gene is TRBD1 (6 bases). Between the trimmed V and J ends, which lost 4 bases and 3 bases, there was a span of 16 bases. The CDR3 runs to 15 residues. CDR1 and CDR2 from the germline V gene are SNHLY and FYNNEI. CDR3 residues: CASSGEQGAHYEQYF. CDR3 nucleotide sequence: TGTGCCAGCAGTGGCGAACAGGGAGCCCACTACGAGCAGTACTTC.

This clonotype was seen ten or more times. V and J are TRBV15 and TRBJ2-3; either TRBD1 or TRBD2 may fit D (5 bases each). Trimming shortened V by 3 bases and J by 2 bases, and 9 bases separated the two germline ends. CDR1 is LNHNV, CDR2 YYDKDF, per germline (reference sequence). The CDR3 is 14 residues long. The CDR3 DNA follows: TGTGCCACCAGCAGCCGGGGCTCCACAGATACGCAGTATTTT. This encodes CATSSRGSTDTQYF.

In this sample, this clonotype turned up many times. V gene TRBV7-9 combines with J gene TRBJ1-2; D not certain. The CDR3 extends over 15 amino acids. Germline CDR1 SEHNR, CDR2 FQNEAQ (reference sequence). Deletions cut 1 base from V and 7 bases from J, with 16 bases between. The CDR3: CASSLEAPTTLGYTF. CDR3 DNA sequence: TGTGCCAGCAGCTTAGAAGCCCCAACAACCCTTGGCTACACCTTC.